This TCR beta chain was recovered during a study of tumor T cells in aggressive B-cell lymphoma. This CDR3 region has 16 residues. Trimming at V came to 0 bases and at J to 5 bases, leaving 7 bases not matched to a gene. Germline CDR1 SGHRS, CDR2 YFSETQ. The repertoire was sequenced with immunoSEQ multiplex PCR; TCRdb's copy has only in-frame clones and lacks some. The sample lists more than 900 clones, 97% occurring once. Sequencing was performed on tumor tissue. This chain connects TRBV5-1 to TRBJ1-4; 7 bases are a match to TRBD1. The receptor comes from an adult with diffuse large B cell lymphoma. The chain's CDR3 is CASSLGSTGRNEKLFF. The CDR3 DNA reads as TGCGCCAGCAGCTTGGGTTCGACAGGGCGAAATGAAAAACTGTTTTTT.